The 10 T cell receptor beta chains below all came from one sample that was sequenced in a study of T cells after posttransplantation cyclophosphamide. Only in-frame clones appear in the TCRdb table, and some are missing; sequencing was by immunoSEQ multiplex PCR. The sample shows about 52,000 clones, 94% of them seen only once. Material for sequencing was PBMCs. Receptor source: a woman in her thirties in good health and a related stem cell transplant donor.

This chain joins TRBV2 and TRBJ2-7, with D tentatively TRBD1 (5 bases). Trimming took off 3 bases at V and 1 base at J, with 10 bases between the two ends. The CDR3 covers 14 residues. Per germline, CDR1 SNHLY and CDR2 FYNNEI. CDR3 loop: CASSDRAKSYEQYF. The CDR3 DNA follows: TGTGCCAGCAGTGACAGGGCTAAATCCTACGAGCAGTACTTC.

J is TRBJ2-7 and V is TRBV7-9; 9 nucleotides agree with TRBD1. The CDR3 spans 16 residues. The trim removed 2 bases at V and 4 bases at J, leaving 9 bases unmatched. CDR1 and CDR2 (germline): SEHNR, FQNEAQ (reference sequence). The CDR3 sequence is CASSLQGGTGLYEQYF. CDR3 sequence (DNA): TGTGCCAGCAGCTTACAGGGTGGGACAGGGCTGTACGAGCAGTACTTC.

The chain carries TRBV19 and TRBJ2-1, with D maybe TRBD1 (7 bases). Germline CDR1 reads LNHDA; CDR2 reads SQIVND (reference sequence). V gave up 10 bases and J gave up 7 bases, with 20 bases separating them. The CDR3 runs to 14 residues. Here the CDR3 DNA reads TGTGCCACCTCAGGGGGAGGCGACGTAAATGAGCAGTTCTTC. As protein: CATSGGGDVNEQFF.

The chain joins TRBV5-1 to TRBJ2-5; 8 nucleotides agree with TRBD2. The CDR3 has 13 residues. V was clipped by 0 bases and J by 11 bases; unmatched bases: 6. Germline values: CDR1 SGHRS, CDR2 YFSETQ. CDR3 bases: TGCGCCAGCAGCTTGGCGGGGGGGCAGGGGCAGTACTTC. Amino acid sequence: CASSLAGGQGQYF.

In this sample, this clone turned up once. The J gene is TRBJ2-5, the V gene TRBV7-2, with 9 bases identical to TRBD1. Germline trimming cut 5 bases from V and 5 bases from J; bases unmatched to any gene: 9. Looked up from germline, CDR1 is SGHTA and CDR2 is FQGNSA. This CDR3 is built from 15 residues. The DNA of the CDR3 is TGTGCCAGCAGCCCATCTAGGACAGGGGTTGAGACCCAGTACTTC. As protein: CASSPSRTGVETQYF.

The CDR3 loop is CASTSTGNYGYTF. In nucleotides, the CDR3 is TGTGCCAGCACCTCGACAGGGAACTATGGCTACACCTTC. The chain has TRBV6-6 and TRBJ1-2; TRBD1 agrees at 7 bases. Germline V gene lookup returns CDR1 MNHNY and CDR2 SVGAGI (reference sequence). The CDR3 is 13 amino acids. Trimming took 7 bases from V and 2 from J; bases not matched to a gene: 4.

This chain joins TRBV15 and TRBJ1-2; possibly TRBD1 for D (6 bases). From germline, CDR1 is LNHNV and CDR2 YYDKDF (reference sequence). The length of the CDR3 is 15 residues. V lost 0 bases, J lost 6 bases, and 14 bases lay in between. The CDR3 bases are TGTGCCACCAGCAGAGATCCTCGGGGGGCCGATGGCTACACCTTC. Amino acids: CATSRDPRGADGYTF.

CDR3 region: CASSPPGGRTEAFF. The DNA for the CDR3 is TGTGCCAGCAGTCCCCCGGGGGGGAGAACTGAAGCTTTCTTT. This chain joins TRBV27 and TRBJ1-1, with D perhaps matching TRBD1 (5 bases). CDR1 MNHEY and CDR2 SMNVEV come from the germline V gene (reference sequence). V was trimmed by 5 bases and J by 5 bases, leaving 15 bases between them. The CDR3 covers 14 residues.

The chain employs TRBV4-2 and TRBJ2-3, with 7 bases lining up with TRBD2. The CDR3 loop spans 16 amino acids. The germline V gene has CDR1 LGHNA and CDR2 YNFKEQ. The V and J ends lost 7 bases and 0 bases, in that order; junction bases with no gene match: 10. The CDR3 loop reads CASKEGLAASTDTQYF. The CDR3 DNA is TGTGCCAGCAAAGAGGGGCTAGCGGCTAGCACAGATACGCAGTATTTT.

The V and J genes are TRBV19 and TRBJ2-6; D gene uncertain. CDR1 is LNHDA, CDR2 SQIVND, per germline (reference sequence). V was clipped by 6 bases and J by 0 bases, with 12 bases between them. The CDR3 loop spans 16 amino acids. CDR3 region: CASSKISGSGANVLTF. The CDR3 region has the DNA TGTGCCAGTAGCAAGATCTCAGGCTCTGGGGCCAACGTCCTGACTTTC.